The present entry profiles one T cell receptor beta chain with its context. Vbeta (60) and Jbeta (13) primers were used in the PCR. Assay used: immunoSEQ multiplex PCR; TCRdb lists only in-frame clones, some missing. Here the sample spans roughly 120,000 clones, 80% being singletons. This sample is part of a study of cytomegalovirus exposure and HLA in healthy donors. Study-wide context: Of approximately 400 genotyped donors, roughly 80% clustered with self-reported Caucasian donors.

The CDR3 covers 13 residues. Trimming cost V 5 bases and J 7 bases, with 15 bases left between them. Germline V gives CDR1 SGHNT, CDR2 YYREEE (reference sequence). Sequenced sample: PBMCs. The chain is built from TRBV5-4 and TRBJ1-2, with a weak D call TRBD1 (5 bases). The clonotype originates from a man over 45 in good health and CMV-seronegative. CDR3 DNA: TGTGCCAGCAGTCCCCGTCAGGGAGGTGGCTACACCTTC. This encodes CASSPRQGGGYTF.